Presented here are 32 T cell receptor beta chains from one specimen sequenced in a study of CD8+CD57+ T cells in acquired aplastic anemia. The study profiled TCR beta VDJ and CDR3 using genomic DNA as template. Via MiXCR, TCRdb re-called the reads, giving one row per CDR3 protein. The sample has about 110,000 distinct CDR3 sequences, around 50% seen once. What was sequenced was sorted CD4+, CD8+, or CD8+CD57+ T cells (not recorded which) from PBMCs. The receptor set was obtained from a human donor in good health, serving as a control.

The J gene is TRBJ1-1, the V gene TRBV20-1, with D possibly being TRBD1 (5 bases). Between the trimmed V and J ends, which lost 0 bases and 4 bases, there was a span of 15 bases. The germline V gene has CDR1 DFQATT and CDR2 SNEGSKA (reference sequence). This CDR3 comprises 15 residues. The CDR3, as DNA: TGCAGTGCTAGAGATCTCGGGGGGGTGAGCACTGAAGCTTTCTTT. The encoded protein is CSARDLGGVSTEAFF.

There are many counts of this clonotype. CDR3 residues: CASSLSGPYNNQPQHF. CDR3 DNA: TGTGCCAGCAGTTTGTCGGGGCCCTACAACAATCAGCCCCAGCATTTT. The chain links TRBV27 to TRBJ1-5, with D possibly being TRBD1 (5 bases). V was cut by 3 bases and J by 3 bases, with 15 bases left in between. Germline CDR1 MNHEY, CDR2 SMNVEV (reference sequence). CDR3 length: 16 amino acids.

This clonotype was recorded at least ten times. The rearrangement uses TRBV9 and TRBJ1-2, with 7 bases aligning to TRBD1. The CDR3 loop spans 13 amino acids. The germline V gene has CDR1 SGDLS and CDR2 YYNGEE. The V gene end was trimmed by 5 bases and the J gene end by 4 bases; junction bases not matched to a gene: 5. CDR3 protein: CASRGDSSYGYTF. CDR3 nucleotide sequence: TGTGCCAGCAGGGGGGACAGCTCCTATGGCTACACCTTC.

This clonotype came up many times. The rearrangement links TRBV7-2 to TRBJ2-1; tentatively, D is TRBD2 (5 bases). The V end lost 0 bases, the J end lost 0 bases, and 15 bases lay between the germline ends. The CDR3 is 18 residues long. Germline CDR1 SGHTA, CDR2 FQGNSA. CDR3 DNA sequence: TGTGCCAGCAGCTTAGCCCACGGCATGGGGAGCTCCTACAATGAGCAGTTCTTC. Translation: CASSLAHGMGSSYNEQFF.

This clonotype was seen at least ten times. V is TRBV9 and J is TRBJ1-3; possible D gene TRBD1, 5 bases. The CDR3 runs 14 residues. Germline loops: CDR1 SGDLS, CDR2 YYNGEE. With 0 bases removed from V and 4 bases from J, the gap between germline ends came to 8 bases. The CDR3 region has the DNA TGTGCCAGCAGCGTAGATGGGGGAGGAAACACCATATATTTT. It is translated as CASSVDGGGNTIYF.

This chain connects TRBV5-6 to TRBJ2-5; a weak D match, TRBD2 (5 bases). With 5 bases removed from V and 3 bases from J, the gap between germline ends came to 17 bases. CDR1 and CDR2 from the germline V gene are SGHDT and YYEEEE. The CDR3 runs 15 residues. The CDR3 nucleotides read TGTGCCAGCAGACTAGGGTTCGTCCAAAAAGAGACCCAGTACTTC. Translating it yields CASRLGFVQKETQYF. The full variable domain, its missing parts supplied by reference TRBV5-6 and TRBJ2-5, is DAGVTQSPTHLIKTRGQQVTLRCSPKSGHDTVSWYQQALGQGPQFIFQYYEEEERQRGNFPDRFSGHQFPNYSSELNVNALLLGDSALYLCASRLGFVQKETQYFGPGTRLLVL.

The rearrangement links TRBV20-1 to TRBJ2-5; 7 bases match TRBD1. The CDR3 runs to 15 residues. Per the germline V gene, CDR1 is DFQATT and CDR2 is SNEGSKA (reference sequence). The V segment lost 4 bases and the J segment 9 bases; nucleotides outside the gene matches: 17. The CDR3 loop reads CSAKERQGEQGAQYF. CDR3 nucleotide sequence: TGCAGTGCTAAGGAGAGGCAGGGGGAGCAAGGGGCCCAGTACTTC.

The table lists this clonotype with many counts. The chain combines TRBV6-5 with TRBJ1-5; D unclear. The CDR3 extends over 13 amino acids. With 2 bases removed from V and 4 bases from J, the gap between germline ends came to 6 bases. Germline lookup yields CDR1 MNHEY and CDR2 SVGAGI. The DNA of the CDR3 is TGTGCCAGCAGTTACACCGGGAATCAGCCCCAGCATTTT. Translating it yields CASSYTGNQPQHF.

The chain joins TRBV29-1 to TRBJ1-2; tentative D call: TRBD1 (5 bases). Germline CDR1 SQVTM, CDR2 ANQGSEA. The CDR3 covers 11 residues. The V and J ends lost 7 bases and 2 bases respectively, with 8 bases between them. The CDR3 sequence: CSAEGNYGYTF. The CDR3 DNA is TGCAGCGCCGAGGGGAACTATGGCTACACCTTC.

This clonotype was seen more than once but under ten times. The chain is built from TRBV24-1 and TRBJ2-7, with D unresolved. The V gene's germline CDR1 is KGHDR and CDR2 SFDVKD. The CDR3 length is 13 residues. The ends were cut back, 2 bases at V and 6 bases at J, with 10 bases in the middle. The DNA of the CDR3 is TGTGCCACCAGTGATTCAATACCAGGCGAGCAGTACTTC. Amino acids: CATSDSIPGEQYF.

In its sample, this clonotype was seen a few times. Sequence at one end of the junction differs from germline and may be a read error. J is TRBJ2-1 and V is TRBV5-1, with 10 bases identical to TRBD2. CDR3 size: 16 residues. The germline V gene has CDR1 SGHRS and CDR2 YFSETQ. The CDR3 coding sequence is TGCGCCACCAGCGCCCCGGGTAGCGGGGGGAACAATGAGCAGTTCTTC. This encodes CATSAPGSGGNNEQFF.

Many counts were recorded for this clonotype. The CDR3 DNA is TGTGCCAGCAGCCCAGGGGCGACTGAAGCTTTCTTT. This encodes CASSPGATEAFF. The V gene is TRBV6-1, the J gene TRBJ1-1; D might be TRBD1 (6 bases). CDR1 MNHNS and CDR2 SASEGT come from the germline V gene. The germline V and J ends were trimmed by 6 bases and 5 bases, with 10 bases remaining between them. The CDR3 runs to 12 residues.

V usage is TRBV27 and J usage is TRBJ2-1, with D perhaps TRBD1 (6 bases). Trimming shortened V by 8 bases and J by 1 base, and 18 bases separated the two germline ends. The CDR3 consists of 16 residues. Germline V gene lookup returns CDR1 MNHEY and CDR2 SMNVEV (reference sequence). The CDR3 protein is CASCSQGTYSYNEQFF. The DNA for the CDR3 is TGTGCCAGCTGCTCGCAGGGGACCTATTCCTACAATGAGCAGTTCTTC.

This clonotype appeared a single time. This rearrangement joins TRBV9 to TRBJ2-5; 11 nucleotides align to TRBD1. J gave up 5 bases and V 4 bases, and 16 bases lay outside the gene matches. In germline, CDR1 is SGDLS, CDR2 YYNGEE. There are 18 residues in the CDR3. The CDR3 nucleotides read TGTGCCAGCAGCCCAAACTCCGGACAGGGGGCCCGGTCGGAGACCCAGTACTTC. The encoded protein is CASSPNSGQGARSETQYF.

As regards this clonotype: A read error is possible here, since a much larger clone lies one base away. V gene TRBV25-1 combines with J gene TRBJ2-7; either TRBD1 or TRBD2 may fit D (5 bases each). The CDR3 loop spans 14 amino acids. Germline assignment: CDR1 MGHDK and CDR2 SYGVNS. CDR3 DNA: TGTGCCTGGAGAGAACTACCCTCGGGGCAGGAGCTGTACTTC. It specifies CAWRELPSGQELYF.

The gene calls are TRBV9 and TRBJ1-1; the D gene is possibly TRBD1 (6 bases). The CDR3 is 13 residues long. Deletions cut 2 bases from V and 4 bases from J, with 9 bases between. Germline CDR1 reads SGDLS; CDR2 reads YYNGEE. The CDR3 spells CASSVTGFTEAFF. DNA of the CDR3: TGTGCCAGCAGCGTGACAGGATTCACTGAAGCTTTCTTT. Filled out from reference TRBV9 and TRBJ1-1, the complete variable domain reads DSGVTQTPKHLITATGQRVTLRCSPRSGDLSVYWYQQSLDQGLQFLIQYYNGEERAKGNILERFSAQQFPDLHSELNLSSLELGDSALYFCASSVTGFTEAFFGQGTRLTVV.

This rearrangement joins TRBV2 to TRBJ2-7, with D possibly matching TRBD2 (6 bases). The CDR3 totals 14 residues. The germline V and J ends were trimmed by 2 bases and 9 bases, with 17 bases remaining between them. CDR1 and CDR2 from the germline V gene are SNHLY and FYNNEI. The CDR3 sequence is CASSEREVRGWQYF. For the CDR3, the DNA is TGTGCCAGCAGTGAAAGGGAGGTGAGGGGTTGGCAGTACTTC.

This clonotype was seen at least ten times. The chain links TRBV4-1 to TRBJ1-5, with D perhaps matching TRBD1 (6 bases). Germline-derived CDR1 and CDR2 are MGHRA and YSYEKL. Trimming removed 1 base at V and 4 bases at J, with 11 bases between. The length of the CDR3 is 15 residues. The DNA for the CDR3 is TGCGCCAGCAGCCAAGTGGGGGGGGCTAATCAGCCCCAGCATTTT. Residues: CASSQVGGANQPQHF.

The chain links TRBV25-1 to TRBJ1-1; D perhaps matches TRBD1 (5 bases). Looked up from germline, CDR1 is MGHDK and CDR2 is SYGVNS. Trimming removed 4 bases from V and 3 bases from J, with 6 bases in between. The CDR3 contains 12 residues. The DNA of the CDR3 is TGTGCCAGCAGTGCAGGGCACACTGAAGCTTTCTTT. Its protein is CASSAGHTEAFF.

The chain links TRBV25-1 to TRBJ2-7; 8 positions match TRBD1. Germline lookup yields CDR1 MGHDK and CDR2 SYGVNS. The CDR3 is made up of 14 amino acids. Trimming at V came to 4 bases and at J to 5 bases, leaving 7 bases not matched to a gene. The CDR3, as DNA: TGTGCCAGCAGTGGGGCGGACAGGGAGAACGAGCAGTACTTC. Translation gives CASSGADRENEQYF.

The chain couples TRBV12-3 or TRBV12-4 to TRBJ1-2; 8 nucleotides agree with TRBD1. Trimming took 6 bases from V and 8 from J; bases not matched to a gene: 5. The CDR3 is made up of 12 amino acids. The CDR3 loop reads CASRRQGSGYTF. CDR3 bases: TGTGCCAGCAGGAGACAGGGGAGCGGCTACACCTTC.

This clonotype was counted a few times. The chain has TRBV7-9 and TRBJ2-7; D remains ambiguous. The CDR3 covers 13 residues. V was cut by 2 bases and J by 2 bases, with 7 bases left in between. The germline gives CDR1 SEHNR, CDR2 FQNEAQ (reference sequence). The CDR3 nucleotides are TGTGCCAGCAGCTTATTCACCGCCTACGAGCAGTACTTC. Its translation is CASSLFTAYEQYF.

J is TRBJ2-1 and V is TRBV19; D may be TRBD1 or TRBD2 (5 bases each). Trimming cost V 9 bases and J 6 bases, with 21 bases left between them. This CDR3 is 15 amino acids long. Germline V gene sequence: CDR1 LNHDA, CDR2 SQIVND (reference sequence). CDR3 region: CASRTGTAEVNEQFF. CDR3 bases: TGTGCCAGCAGAACCGGGACGGCCGAAGTCAATGAGCAGTTCTTC. Supplemented by reference TRBV19 and TRBJ2-1, the full variable domain reads DGGITQSPKYLFRKEGQNVTLSCEQNLNHDAMYWYRQDPGQGLRLIYYSQIVNDFQKGDIAEGYSVSREKKESFPLTVTSAQKNPTAFYLCASRTGTAEVNEQFFGPGTRLTVL.

The chain carries TRBV15 and TRBJ1-6, with 7 nucleotides matching TRBD1. CDR1 and CDR2 from the germline V gene are LNHNV and YYDKDF (reference sequence). The CDR3 totals 14 residues. V was clipped by 4 bases and J by 9 bases; unmatched bases: 6. CDR3 nucleotide sequence: TGTGCCACCAGCAATGACAGGGTGGTTTCACCCCTCCACTTT. As protein: CATSNDRVVSPLHF. Combining the CDR3 with reference TRBV15 and TRBJ1-6 gives the whole variable domain DAMVIQNPRYQVTQFGKPVTLSCSQTLNHNVMYWYQQKSSQAPKLLFHYYDKDFNNEADTPDNFQSRRPNTSFCFLDIRSPGLGDTAMYLCATSNDRVVSPLHFGNGTRLTVT.

The chain joins TRBV19 to TRBJ1-1; no definite D call. Trimming left V 3 bases short and J 1 base short, with 6 bases between. The CDR3 loop spans 13 amino acids. The germline V gene encodes CDR1 LNHDA and CDR2 SQIVND (reference sequence). The CDR3 DNA follows: TGTGCCAGTAGTATGAAAGAGAACACTGAAGCTTTCTTT. Translated: CASSMKENTEAFF. The full variable domain, its missing parts supplied by reference TRBV19 and TRBJ1-1, is DGGITQSPKYLFRKEGQNVTLSCEQNLNHDAMYWYRQDPGQGLRLIYYSQIVNDFQKGDIAEGYSVSREKKESFPLTVTSAQKNPTAFYLCASSMKENTEAFFGQGTRLTVV.

To note about this clonotype: A read error may account for a junction end that differs from germline. This chain joins TRBV6-1 and TRBJ1-3, with D hard to call. CDR1 is MNHNS, CDR2 SASEGT, per germline. The CDR3 is 17 amino acids. Written as DNA, the CDR3 is TGTGCCACCAGTGAAATGAGGACCGTATCCTCTGGAAACACCATATATTTT. As protein: CATSEMRTVSSGNTIYF.

This clonotype was counted a few times. This may be a read error, as it is one base from a much larger clone. The genes are TRBV25-1 and TRBJ1-1, with D unclear. Germline values: CDR1 MGHDK, CDR2 SYGVNS. The CDR3 has 12 amino acids. The DNA of the CDR3 is TGTGCCAGCAGCCGGGGAAACACTAAAGCTTTCTTT. It codes for CASSRGNTKAFF.

The V and J genes are TRBV15 and TRBJ2-7; unclear D gene. Germline V gene sequence: CDR1 LNHNV, CDR2 YYDKDF (reference sequence). The V and J ends lost 6 bases and 0 bases respectively, with 9 bases between them. The CDR3 consists of 13 residues. The CDR3 DNA reads TGTGCCACCAGTGTGGGGTCCTCCTACGAGCAGTACTTC. Encoded protein: CATSVGSSYEQYF.

This chain joins TRBV7-8 and TRBJ1-2; D gene ambiguous. This CDR3 is built from 13 residues. Deletions cut 2 bases from V and 5 bases from J, with 9 bases between. Per the germline V gene, CDR1 is SGHVS and CDR2 is FQNEAQ. The CDR3 DNA reads TGTGCCAGCAGCTTATCGCCTTCATATGGCTACACCTTC. It encodes CASSLSPSYGYTF.

This clonotype was seen at least ten times. V gene TRBV20-1 combines with J gene TRBJ1-2; D might be TRBD1 (5 bases). CDR1 is DFQATT and CDR2 is SNEGSKA in the germline V gene (reference sequence). Trimming pared 0 bases from V and 9 bases from J, leaving 17 bases between. The CDR3 runs 14 residues. CDR3 DNA: TGCAGTGCTAGAGATATGAAAGGGGAGCGGCGCTACACCTTC. Its protein is CSARDMKGERRYTF.

Concerning this clonotype: A much larger clonotype is one base distant, so this may be a read error. V usage is TRBV6-5 and J usage is TRBJ1-1; 9 nucleotides match TRBD1. Germline CDR1 MNHEY, CDR2 SVGAGI. There are 15 residues in the CDR3. In DNA, the CDR3 is TGTGCCAGCAGTTACTCTACAACAGGGGGCACTGAAGCTTCCTTT. This encodes CASSYSTTGGTEASF.

The V and J genes are TRBV11-2 and TRBJ2-1; 10 bases are shared with TRBD2. This CDR3 is 16 amino acids long. Trimming took 1 base from V and 4 from J; bases not matched to a gene: 4. In germline, CDR1 is SGHAT, CDR2 FQNNGV. CDR3 loop: CASSLGTSGDYNEQFF. As DNA, the CDR3 is TGTGCCAGCAGCTTAGGAACTAGCGGGGATTACAATGAGCAGTTCTTC.